This T cell receptor beta chain emerged from a study of vaccination and CD4 T cells after COVID-19. Study in general: Cells received overlapping spike peptides from SARS-CoV-2, HCoV-NL63, HCoV-OC43 and HCoV-229E as stimulation. General study findings and limits: No early post-infection timepoints were studied, and convalescent patients studied were relatively few.

As concerns this clonotype: Antigen specificity is unknown.

CDR1 is SGHAT and CDR2 is FQNNGV in the germline V gene. The CDR3 spans 14 residues. Trimming left V 1 base short and J 4 bases short, with 10 bases between. Cultured CD4+ T cell DNA was sequenced using the Oncomine TCR Beta short-read assay. TCRdb itself ran the PCR reads through MiXCR, one entry per CDR3 protein. The sample lists more than 15,000 distinct CDR3 sequences; approximately 53% were seen once. Indicated treatment: roughly nine-day PBMC culture with coronavirus spike peptide pools or control peptides (ViraFEST assay). Sequencing was performed on cultured CD4+ T cells from blood, taken after SARS-CoV-2 vaccination. V gene TRBV11-2 combines with J gene TRBJ1-1; weak D call: TRBD1 (6 bases). The receptor's source is a human donor with COVID-19. Written as DNA, the CDR3 is TGTGCCAGCAGCTTAGGAGGGGGGAGCACTGAAGCTTTCTTT. This translates into CASSLGGGSTEAFF.